These 31 T cell receptor beta chains were sequenced from one sample in a study of T cell responses to AZD1222 COVID-19 vaccine. Assay used: immunoSEQ multiplex PCR; TCRdb lists only in-frame clones, some missing. This table has about 150,000 clones, approximately 91% appearing once. The sequencing used peripheral blood, collected 28 days after the second AZD1222 dose. The receptors originated from an adult who received the AZD1222 COVID-19 vaccine.

The chain links TRBV5-1 to TRBJ2-2, with D possibly matching TRBD2 (5 bases). Trimming left V 5 bases short and J 7 bases short, with 18 bases between. Germline CDR1 reads SGHRS; CDR2 reads YFSETQ. CDR3 length: 15 residues. CDR3 loop: CASRPSSSPGGELFF. CDR3 coding DNA: TGCGCCAGCAGACCATCTAGCTCCCCAGGCGGGGAGCTGTTTTTT.

As DNA, the CDR3 is TGTGCCAGCAGCATGACCTCTTATGACTATGGCTACACCTTC. It yields the protein CASSMTSYDYGYTF. V and J are TRBV7-9 and TRBJ1-2; D is ambiguous. Trimming took 5 bases from V and 3 from J, leaving 13 bases between them. The germline V gene encodes CDR1 SEHNR and CDR2 FQNEAQ (reference sequence). The CDR3 length is 14 residues.

The chain uses TRBV19 and TRBJ1-1, with a weak D call TRBD1 (5 bases). The CDR3 is 14 amino acids. Germline-derived CDR1 and CDR2 are LNHDA and SQIVND (reference sequence). Trimming cost V 8 bases and J 0 bases, with 13 bases left between them. This chain's CDR3 is CASLGGTMNTEAFF. Here the CDR3 DNA reads TGTGCCAGTTTAGGCGGGACCATGAACACTGAAGCTTTCTTT.

The gene calls are TRBV7-3 and TRBJ1-1, with D unresolved. CDR1 SGHTA and CDR2 FQGTGA come from the germline V gene. Trimming removed 5 bases at V and 1 base at J, with 14 bases between. The CDR3 has 15 amino acids. CDR3 bases: TGTGCCAGCAGCCTCTCCCCTGGCAAGAACACTGAAGCTTTCTTT. It is translated as CASSLSPGKNTEAFF.

This clone was seen once. The chain couples TRBV21-1 to TRBJ1-5; TRBD1 is the table's D call, not checked against the DNA. TRBV21-1 is a known pseudogene. CDR3 length: 17 amino acids. CDR3 residues: CASSRRDRGQGNQPQHF. CDR3 in DNA: TGTGCCAGCAGCCGACGGGACAGGGGGCAGGGGAATCAGCCCCAGCATTTT.

This chain joins TRBV4-1 and TRBJ1-1; D is perhaps TRBD1 (5 bases). There are 16 residues in the CDR3. The V gene lost 8 bases and the J gene lost 5 bases, with 24 bases spanning the gap. In germline, CDR1 is MGHRA, CDR2 YSYEKL. In DNA, the CDR3 is TGCGCCAGCCGGCCGGAAACACGTCAGGGCGGGACTGAAGCTTTCTTT. It codes for CASRPETRQGGTEAFF.

V is TRBV5-1 and J is TRBJ1-5; D not resolved. Germline lookup yields CDR1 SGHRS and CDR2 YFSETQ. Trimming removed 0 bases at V and 0 bases at J, with 7 bases between. The CDR3 is made up of 15 amino acids. This chain's CDR3 is CASSLEGLSNQPQHF. CDR3 sequence (DNA): TGCGCCAGCAGCTTGGAAGGACTTAGCAATCAGCCCCAGCATTTT.

The chain uses TRBV6-5 and TRBJ2-3; 11 bases map to TRBD1. The V segment lost 10 bases and the J segment 2 bases; nucleotides outside the gene matches: 8. The CDR3 runs 15 residues. The germline V gene encodes CDR1 MNHEY and CDR2 SVGAGI. The CDR3 spells CATTDRGHNTDTQYF. The CDR3 nucleotides are TGTGCCACCACGGACAGGGGGCATAACACAGATACGCAGTATTTT.

This rearrangement joins TRBV11-3 to TRBJ2-3; 9 nucleotides match TRBD2. The ends lost 2 bases at V and 6 bases at J; junction bases unmatched: 12. From germline, CDR1 is SGHNT and CDR2 YENEEA. The CDR3 extends over 17 amino acids. The CDR3 coding sequence is TGTGCCAGCAGCTTACGGGGGGCTAGCGGGATAGAGGATACGCAGTATTTT. Protein: CASSLRGASGIEDTQYF.

The chain links TRBV5-1 to TRBJ2-5; D could derive from TRBD1 or TRBD2 (5 bases each). The V gene lost 2 bases and the J gene lost 5 bases, with 13 bases spanning the gap. Germline V CDR1 and CDR2: SGHRS, YFSETQ. This CDR3 has 14 amino acids. CDR3 in amino acids: CASSLGTQAETQYF. CDR3 bases: TGCGCCAGCAGCTTAGGGACCCAAGCGGAGACCCAGTACTTC.

The chain links TRBV6-2 or TRBV6-3 to TRBJ2-1; D is possibly TRBD1 or TRBD2 (5 bases each). The CDR3 loop spans 11 amino acids. Trimming left V 4 bases short and J 11 bases short, with 9 bases between. Germline V gene lookup returns CDR1 MNHEY and CDR2 SVGEGT. CDR3 sequence reads: CASSLGTQQFF. CDR3 in DNA: TGTGCCAGCAGTTTGGGGACCCAGCAGTTCTTC.

V and J are TRBV15 and TRBJ2-3, with D possibly matching TRBD2 (5 bases). Germline V gene data show CDR1 as LNHNV and CDR2 as YYDKDF (reference sequence). Trimming took off 0 bases at V and 4 bases at J, with 17 bases between the two ends. CDR3 length equals 17 residues. CDR3 residues: CATSRDYAGRGSDTQYF. CDR3 in DNA: TGTGCCACCAGCAGAGATTATGCGGGCAGAGGGTCAGATACGCAGTATTTT.

The rearrangement uses TRBV7-2 and TRBJ2-1, with TRBD2 identical over 13 bases. Germline values: CDR1 SGHTA, CDR2 FQGNSA. This CDR3 is 17 amino acids long. V trimming: 4 bases; J trimming: 6 bases; junction bases outside the gene matches: 9. The chain's CDR3 is CASSSRLAGGYGNEQFF. The CDR3 coding sequence is TGTGCCAGCAGCTCTAGACTAGCGGGAGGCTACGGCAATGAGCAGTTCTTC.

The chain joins TRBV7-9 to TRBJ1-1; 7 bases are shared with TRBD1. J was trimmed by 2 bases and V by 5 bases; bases with no gene match: 5. The germline CDR1 and CDR2 sequences are SEHNR and FQNEAQ (reference sequence). This CDR3 is built from 14 residues. This chain's CDR3 is CASSPQGRNTEAFF. The CDR3, as DNA: TGTGCCAGCAGCCCACAGGGGCGTAACACTGAAGCTTTCTTT.

The V call is TRBV2, the J call TRBJ1-2; unclear D gene. In germline, CDR1 is SNHLY, CDR2 FYNNEI. The CDR3 is 13 residues long. V lost 1 base to trimming and J lost 7 bases, with 10 bases between them. The CDR3 DNA is TGTGCCAGCAGTGAAGTTGTCGACGGTGGCTACACCTTC. It specifies CASSEVVDGGYTF.

The sample holds one count of this clone. This chain uses TRBV4-1 with TRBJ1-1; 7 bases are a match to TRBD1. Germline V gene lookup returns CDR1 MGHRA and CDR2 YSYEKL. The CDR3 is made up of 15 amino acids. Trimming took 4 bases from V and 4 from J; bases not matched to a gene: 9. The CDR3 DNA sequence: TGCGCCAGCAGCCGCGAAAGTCAGGGGGGCACTGAAGCTTTCTTT. It encodes CASSRESQGGTEAFF.

The gene calls are TRBV12-3 or TRBV12-4 and TRBJ1-5; D is unresolved. V dropped 6 bases and J dropped 4 bases, with 7 bases sitting between them. There are 12 residues in the CDR3. The chain's CDR3 is CASSPENQPQHF. CDR3 bases: TGTGCCAGCAGCCCCGAAAATCAGCCCCAGCATTTT.

The DNA of the CDR3 is TGTGCCAGCAGCTTAGCCCGGCAGTCCTACAATGAGCAGTTCTTC. Translated, it gives CASSLARQSYNEQFF. The chain carries TRBV7-9 and TRBJ2-1; D remains unclear. In germline, CDR1 is SEHNR, CDR2 FQNEAQ (reference sequence). The CDR3 consists of 15 residues. V lost 0 bases to trimming and J lost 1 base, with 7 bases between them.

This rearrangement joins TRBV19 to TRBJ2-3; D gene ambiguous. The V gene's germline CDR1 is LNHDA and CDR2 SQIVND (reference sequence). CDR3 length equals 14 residues. V shed 9 bases and J shed 0 bases, with 13 bases lying between them. CDR3 sequence (DNA): TGTGCCAGCGCGGATCGTCATAGCACAGATACGCAGTATTTT. Protein: CASADRHSTDTQYF.

This clone has just a few counts. This chain joins TRBV7-9 and TRBJ2-7; 14 bases map to TRBD2. Looked up from germline, CDR1 is SEHNR and CDR2 is FQNEAQ (reference sequence). V lost 3 bases and J lost 12; bases outside the gene matches: 13. The CDR3 is 16 residues long. CDR3 DNA sequence: TGTGCCAGCAGCTTCTCACCCGGGACTAGCGGGAGTCACCGGTACTTC. This sequence encodes CASSFSPGTSGSHRYF.

The chain has TRBV5-4 and TRBJ2-7; TRBD2 might be the D (6 bases). The length of the CDR3 is 14 residues. Trimming removed 3 bases from V and 3 bases from J, with 13 bases in between. Germline V gene sequence: CDR1 SGHNT, CDR2 YYREEE (reference sequence). Here the CDR3 DNA reads TGTGCCAGCAGCTCAAGGAGGCGGGACTACGAGCAGTACTTC. It is translated as CASSSRRRDYEQYF.

CDR3 amino acids: CASSAGRTSQINEQFF. CDR3 sequence (DNA): TGTGCCAGCAGCGCTGGGCGGACTAGCCAAATTAATGAGCAGTTCTTC. The chain couples TRBV5-8 to TRBJ2-1; 8 bases match TRBD2. The V gene end was trimmed by 4 bases and the J gene end by 7 bases; junction bases not matched to a gene: 13. The CDR3 is 16 residues long. Germline loops: CDR1 SGHTS, CDR2 YDEGEE.

The chain combines TRBV5-1 with TRBJ2-2, with D possibly being TRBD1 (6 bases). The V gene's germline CDR1 is SGHRS and CDR2 YFSETQ. The CDR3 loop spans 17 amino acids. The germline V and J ends were trimmed by 0 bases and 0 bases, with 12 bases remaining between them. The CDR3 sequence: CASSLVGRTANTGELFF. In DNA, the CDR3 is TGCGCCAGCAGCTTGGTGGGCCGGACAGCGAACACCGGGGAGCTGTTTTTT.

This chain uses TRBV6-5 with TRBJ1-1; 10 nucleotides line up with TRBD1. The V segment lost 6 bases and the J segment 4 bases; nucleotides outside the gene matches: 2. CDR1 and CDR2 (germline): MNHEY, SVGAGI. CDR3 length: 13 amino acids. CDR3 amino acids: CASRRTGGTEAFF. CDR3 bases: TGTGCCAGCAGGCGGACAGGGGGCACTGAAGCTTTCTTT.

The rearrangement uses TRBV4-1 and TRBJ1-5, with unresolved D. The V end lost 1 base, the J end lost 0 bases, and 7 bases lay between the germline ends. This CDR3 spans 15 amino acids. CDR1 and CDR2 from the germline V gene are MGHRA and YSYEKL. The CDR3 coding sequence is TGCGCCAGCAGCCAAGTCCCTGATAGCAATCAGCCCCAGCATTTT. Translated, it gives CASSQVPDSNQPQHF.

V usage is TRBV5-1 and J usage is TRBJ2-7, with 9 bases fitting TRBD2. The CDR3 sequence is 16 residues long. Germline V gene sequence: CDR1 SGHRS, CDR2 YFSETQ. The J segment lost 1 base and the V segment lost 0 bases, leaving 5 bases of the junction unmatched. The CDR3 loop is CASSLVVSGSSYEQYF. CDR3 nucleotide sequence: TGCGCCAGCAGCTTGGTGGTTAGCGGGAGTTCCTACGAGCAGTACTTC.

V is TRBV9 and J is TRBJ2-5, with 12 positions matching TRBD2. The CDR3 has 15 residues. V gave up 4 bases and J gave up 4 bases; unmatched junction bases: 5. Germline assignment: CDR1 SGDLS and CDR2 YYNGEE. The chain's CDR3 is CASSPRTSGAETQYF. CDR3 DNA sequence: TGTGCCAGCAGCCCCCGGACTAGCGGGGCAGAGACCCAGTACTTC.

This clone has just a few counts. This rearrangement joins TRBV11-2 to TRBJ1-6; the D is unclear. Germline lookup yields CDR1 SGHAT and CDR2 FQNNGV. Trimming removed 2 bases at V and 13 bases at J, with 18 bases between. The length of the CDR3 is 15 residues. The CDR3 is CASSLSTAVKSPLHF. The CDR3 nucleotides are TGTGCCAGCAGCTTAAGCACAGCGGTAAAGTCCCCCCTCCACTTT.

The rearrangement joins TRBV23-1 to TRBJ2-6, with D perhaps TRBD2 (5 bases). Being an ORF, TRBV23-1 has a function that is uncertain. The CDR3 covers 15 residues. V was shortened by 3 bases and J by 0 bases, with 6 bases between the two germline ends. The CDR3 bases are TGCGCCAGCAGTCATGAGGGCTCTGGGGCCAACGTCCTGACTTTC. Translating gives CASSHEGSGANVLTF.

The chain uses TRBV10-1 and TRBJ1-5, with a weak D call TRBD1 (5 bases). The V end lost 4 bases, the J end lost 5 bases, and 18 bases lay between the germline ends. The CDR3 loop spans 16 amino acids. Germline V gene sequence: CDR1 WNHNN, CDR2 SYGVQD (reference sequence). The CDR3 DNA reads as TGCGCCAGCAGTGTCCGGGACCTGGGGGTCGATCAGCCCCAGCATTTT. Translating it yields CASSVRDLGVDQPQHF.

The chain uses TRBV12-3 or TRBV12-4 and TRBJ1-6; D unresolved. Between the trimmed V and J ends, which lost 6 bases and 7 bases, there was a span of 10 bases. The CDR3 loop spans 13 amino acids. The CDR3, as DNA: TGTGCCAGCAGCGGGCATGGGAATTCACCCCTCCACTTT. It translates to CASSGHGNSPLHF.